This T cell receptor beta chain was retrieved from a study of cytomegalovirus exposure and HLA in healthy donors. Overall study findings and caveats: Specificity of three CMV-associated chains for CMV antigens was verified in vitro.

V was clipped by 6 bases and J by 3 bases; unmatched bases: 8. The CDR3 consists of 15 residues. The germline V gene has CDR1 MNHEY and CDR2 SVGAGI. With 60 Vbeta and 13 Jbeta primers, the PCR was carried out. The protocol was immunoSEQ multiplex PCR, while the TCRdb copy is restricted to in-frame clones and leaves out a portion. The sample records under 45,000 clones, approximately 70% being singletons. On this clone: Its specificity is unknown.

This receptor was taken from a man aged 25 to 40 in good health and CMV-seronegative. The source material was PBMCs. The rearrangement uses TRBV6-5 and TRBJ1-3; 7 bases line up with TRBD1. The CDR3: CASRLGQAVGNTIYF. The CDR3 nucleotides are TGTGCCAGCAGACTCGGACAGGCCGTTGGAAACACCATATATTTT.